A single sample gave rise to the 21 T cell receptor beta chains below, sequenced in a study of blood T cell repertoires in COVID-19. Sequencing was performed with immunoSEQ multiplex PCR; in TCRdb, only in-frame clones are kept and a portion is missing. The sample carries 150,000 to 200,000 clones, nearly 90% recorded once. The sequencing sample was made of peripheral blood. Source of these receptors: a man in his fifties or sixties with acute or convalescent COVID-19.

This chain uses TRBV3-1 (or the pseudogene TRBV3-2) with TRBJ1-2, with D unresolved. The CDR3 covers 15 residues. The V gene lost 0 bases and the J gene lost 2 bases, with 10 bases spanning the gap. Germline V gene sequence: CDR1 LGHDT, CDR2 YNNKEL (reference sequence). CDR3 sequence: CASSQDLVQNYGYTF. The CDR3, as DNA: TGTGCCAGCAGCCAAGATTTGGTACAGAACTATGGCTACACCTTC.

This rearrangement joins TRBV7-2 to TRBJ1-2; D ambiguous. Germline V gene sequence: CDR1 SGHTA, CDR2 FQGNSA. The CDR3 has 13 residues. The germline V and J ends were trimmed by 1 base and 7 bases, with 10 bases remaining between them. The CDR3 protein is CASSLDVGSGYTF. In nucleotides, the CDR3 is TGTGCCAGCAGCTTAGACGTGGGGAGTGGCTACACCTTC.

The DNA of the CDR3 is TGTGCCATAGGGACACTCATGAACACTGAAGCTTTCTTT. It codes for CAIGTLMNTEAFF. The V gene is TRBV10-3, the J gene TRBJ1-1; tentative D call: TRBD1 (6 bases). V shed 9 bases and J shed 0 bases, with 11 bases lying between them. The CDR3 length is 13 residues. Germline CDR1 and CDR2: ENHRY and SYGVKD.

The V call is TRBV5-6, the J call TRBJ2-1, with 7 nucleotides matching TRBD2. Germline V lookup: CDR1 SGHDT, CDR2 YYEEEE. The CDR3 spans 15 residues. V shed 4 bases, J shed 4 bases, and the junction held 8 bases outside the gene matches. CDR3 residues: CASSAGPGGYNEQFF. In DNA, the CDR3 is TGTGCCAGCAGCGCCGGCCCCGGGGGGTACAATGAGCAGTTCTTC.

This clone was seen only once. J is TRBJ1-6 and V is TRBV30; D gene ambiguous. The CDR3 length is 14 residues. Per germline, CDR1 GTSNPN and CDR2 SVGIG (reference sequence). V was pared by 3 bases and J by 7 bases, with 13 bases between. CDR3 coding DNA: TGTGCCTGGAGCTGGCTTGGTGTGAATTCACCCCTCCACTTT. Residues: CAWSWLGVNSPLHF.

The J gene is TRBJ1-1, the V gene TRBV4-3; 7 nucleotides line up with TRBD1. The CDR3 extends over 16 amino acids. V lost 5 bases to trimming and J lost 0 bases; unmatched junction nucleotides: 9. Germline CDR1 is LGHNA and CDR2 is YSLEER. CDR3 loop: CASSANPTGMNTEAFF. The CDR3 DNA sequence: TGCGCCAGCAGCGCCAACCCGACAGGGATGAACACTGAAGCTTTCTTT.

The chain couples TRBV6-5 to TRBJ1-3; D unclear. This CDR3 is built from 13 residues. CDR1 is MNHEY and CDR2 is SVGAGI in the germline V gene. Trimming removed 10 bases at V and 4 bases at J, with 14 bases between. The CDR3 spells CATLAPEGNTIYF. Here the CDR3 DNA reads TGTGCCACCCTTGCCCCGGAGGGAAACACCATATATTTT.

This clone was seen once. The chain employs TRBV10-1 and TRBJ1-1; D not resolved. Deletions cut 3 bases from V and 5 bases from J, with 4 bases between. The germline V gene encodes CDR1 WNHNN and CDR2 SYGVQD (reference sequence). The CDR3 length is 11 residues. The CDR3 here is CASSDGTEAFF. The CDR3 nucleotides are TGCGCCAGCAGTGACGGGACTGAAGCTTTCTTT.

This sequence joins TRBV18 and TRBJ1-5; D is perhaps TRBD1 (6 bases). This CDR3 has 14 amino acids. V lost 3 bases, J lost 5 bases, and 11 bases lay in between. Per germline, CDR1 KGHSH and CDR2 LQKENI. The CDR3 DNA reads as TGTGCCAGCTCACCGGAGGACAGCGATCAGCCCCAGCATTTT. Encoded protein: CASSPEDSDQPQHF. Full variable domain (missing parts from reference TRBV18 and TRBJ1-5): NAGVMQNPRHLVRRRGQEARLRCSPMKGHSHVYWYRQLPEEGLKFMVYLQKENIIDESGMPKERFSAEFPKEGPSILRIQQVVRGDSAAYFCASSPEDSDQPQHFGDGTRLSIL.

This clone turned up a few times. One junction end disagrees with the germline gene, perhaps due to a read error. V usage is TRBV3-1 (or the pseudogene TRBV3-2) and J usage is TRBJ2-1; 8 positions match TRBD2. Germline-derived CDR1 and CDR2 are LGHDT and YNNKEL (reference sequence). This CDR3 comprises 12 residues. The CDR3 spells CASSQEGRGVIF. The CDR3 DNA reads TGTGCCAGCAGCCAAGAGGGGCGGGGGGTCATCTTC.

This chain connects TRBV7-8 to TRBJ1-4; weak D call: TRBD1 (5 bases). Per the germline V gene, CDR1 is SGHVS and CDR2 is FQNEAQ. Trimming took off 4 bases at V and 0 bases at J, with 12 bases between the two ends. There are 16 residues in the CDR3. CDR3 loop: CASSYRQNPTNEKLFF. The CDR3, as DNA: TGTGCCAGCAGCTACCGACAGAACCCAACTAATGAAAAACTGTTTTTT.

V is TRBV2 and J is TRBJ2-3; TRBD1 agrees at 9 bases. Trimming at V came to 8 bases and at J to 0 bases, leaving 9 bases not matched to a gene. Germline V gene data show CDR1 as SNHLY and CDR2 as FYNNEI. This CDR3 has 16 residues. The DNA for the CDR3 is TGTGCCAGCTGTCCGACAGGGGGACTTAGCACAGATACGCAGTATTTT. Translation: CASCPTGGLSTDTQYF.

V and J are TRBV30 and TRBJ2-7; D not resolved. V was trimmed by 5 bases and J by 2 bases, leaving 16 bases between them. The germline CDR1 and CDR2 sequences are GTSNPN and SVGIG (reference sequence). CDR3 length: 14 amino acids. The CDR3 protein is CAWDDPGSTYEQYF. CDR3 in DNA: TGTGCCTGGGATGACCCGGGTAGCACCTACGAGCAGTACTTC. The full variable domain, completed using reference TRBV30 and TRBJ2-7, is SQTIHQWPATLVQPVGSPLSLECTVEGTSNPNLYWYRQAAGRGLQLLFYSVGIGQISSEVPQNLSASRPQDRQFILSSKKLLLSDSGFYLCAWDDPGSTYEQYFGPGTRLTVT.

The chain recombines TRBV11-3 with TRBJ2-7; TRBD1 matches at 7 bases. Trimming at V came to 3 bases and at J to 3 bases, leaving 20 bases not matched to a gene. CDR1 and CDR2 (germline): SGHNT, YENEEA. The CDR3 has 19 residues. CDR3 DNA sequence: TGTGCCAGCAGCTTCCTAGTCCGACAGGGTCGAGGGGGAAGCTACGAGCAGTACGTC. Translating gives CASSFLVRQGRGGSYEQYV.

The sample holds one count of this clone. V gene TRBV5-1 combines with J gene TRBJ1-5; no reliable D call. The germline V gene encodes CDR1 SGHRS and CDR2 YFSETQ. The CDR3 covers 14 residues. Trimming took 2 bases from V and 2 from J, leaving 8 bases between them. CDR3 sequence: CASSLWGGNQPQHF. CDR3 nucleotide sequence: TGCGCCAGCAGCTTATGGGGAGGCAATCAGCCCCAGCATTTT.

This sequence joins TRBV7-9 and TRBJ2-5, with 8 bases aligning to TRBD1. The germline CDR1 and CDR2 sequences are SEHNR and FQNEAQ (reference sequence). The CDR3 length is 16 residues. After removal of 5 bases from V and 4 bases from J, the junction contained 12 bases not matched to a gene. The CDR3 protein is CASSRERTGRSETQYF. The CDR3 bases are TGTGCCAGCAGCCGGGAAAGGACAGGGAGGTCAGAGACCCAGTACTTC.

V usage is TRBV7-2 and J usage is TRBJ2-5; 7 bases map to TRBD2. Trimming at V came to 5 bases and at J to 2 bases, leaving 11 bases not matched to a gene. This CDR3 contains 16 residues. The germline CDR1 and CDR2 sequences are SGHTA and FQGNSA. The DNA for the CDR3 is TGTGCCAGCAGCCCTAGTGCGGGGGTTCTGCAAGAGACCCAGTACTTC. It translates to CASSPSAGVLQETQYF. Complete variable domain (other parts from reference TRBV7-2 and TRBJ2-5): GAGVSQSPSNKVTEKGKDVELRCDPISGHTALYWYRQSLGQGLEFLIYFQGNSAPDKSGLPSDRFSAERTGGSVSTLTIQRTQQEDSAVYLCASSPSAGVLQETQYFGPGTRLLVL.

CDR3 residues: CASSSRGLAGGEQYF. The CDR3 nucleotides are TGTGCCAGTAGTTCCAGGGGACTAGCGGGAGGGGAGCAGTACTTC. The V call is TRBV19, the J call TRBJ2-7, with 16 bases lining up with TRBD2. Trimming took 5 bases from V and 7 from J; bases not matched to a gene: 5. The CDR3 covers 15 residues. CDR1 is LNHDA, CDR2 SQIVND, per germline (reference sequence).

The chain couples TRBV7-3 to TRBJ1-2, with 10 positions matching TRBD1. V trimming: 0 bases; J trimming: 3 bases; junction bases outside the gene matches: 1. Germline V lookup: CDR1 SGHTA, CDR2 FQGTGA. The CDR3 is 15 residues long. The CDR3 spells CASSLTGTGDYGYTF. The CDR3 coding sequence is TGTGCCAGCAGCTTAACTGGGACAGGGGACTATGGCTACACCTTC. Complete variable domain (other parts from reference TRBV7-3 and TRBJ1-2): GAGVSQTPSNKVTEKGKYVELRCDPISGHTALYWYRQSLGQGPEFLIYFQGTGAADDSGLPNDRFFAVRPEGSVSTLKIQRTERGDSAVYLCASSLTGTGDYGYTFGSGTRLTVV.

V usage is TRBV7-2 and J usage is TRBJ2-3; 9 nucleotides align to TRBD2. V lost 4 bases to trimming and J lost 6 bases; unmatched junction nucleotides: 11. This CDR3 is 16 amino acids long. From germline, CDR1 is SGHTA and CDR2 FQGNSA. This chain's CDR3 is CASSSRGTSPRDTQYF. In DNA form, the CDR3 reads TGTGCCAGCAGCTCGAGGGGGACTAGCCCCCGCGATACGCAGTATTTT.

The rearrangement links TRBV12-5 to TRBJ1-2; 8 nucleotides match TRBD1. The CDR3 runs 17 residues. The V and J ends lost 1 base and 4 bases, in that order; junction bases with no gene match: 11. Germline-derived CDR1 and CDR2 are LGHNT and FRNRAP. The CDR3 here is CASGLAPNGQGPYGYTF. The CDR3, as DNA: TGTGCTAGTGGTTTGGCTCCAAACGGACAGGGCCCCTATGGCTACACCTTC.